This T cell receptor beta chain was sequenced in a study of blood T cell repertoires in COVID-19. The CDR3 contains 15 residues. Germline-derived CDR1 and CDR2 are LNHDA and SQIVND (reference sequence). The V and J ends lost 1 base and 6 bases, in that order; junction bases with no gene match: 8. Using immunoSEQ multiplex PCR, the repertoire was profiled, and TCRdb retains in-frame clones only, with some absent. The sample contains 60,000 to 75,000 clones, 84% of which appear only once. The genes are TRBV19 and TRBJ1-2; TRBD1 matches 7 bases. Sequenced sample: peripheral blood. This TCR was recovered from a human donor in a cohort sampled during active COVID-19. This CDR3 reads CASSIVGGGRNGYTF. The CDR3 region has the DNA TGTGCCAGTAGTATAGTCGGAGGGGGCCGGAATGGCTACACCTTC.